The 23 T cell receptor beta chains given below trace back to one sample, sequenced in a study of shared clonotypes between healthy human individuals. The table came from immunoSEQ multiplex PCR; TCRdb's copy has only in-frame clones and leaves some out. The table records around 2.1 million clones, under 95% of them present only once. Only CD45RO-negative cells positively selected for CCR7 counted as naive CD8 cells, so terminally differentiated effector memory CD45RA+ cells were excluded. Specimen: naive CD8+ T cells from PBMCs. These receptors came from a young man in good health. Some clones in this sample may be carry-over from other donors' samples.

The chain is built from TRBV19 and TRBJ2-7; the D is unclear. In germline, CDR1 is LNHDA, CDR2 SQIVND (reference sequence). CDR3 length: 13 amino acids. Trimming removed 5 bases at V and 0 bases at J, with 8 bases between. CDR3 residues: CASSFAISYEQYF. CDR3 DNA: TGTGCCAGTAGTTTTGCAATCTCCTACGAGCAGTACTTC.

V gene TRBV5-6 combines with J gene TRBJ2-1; TRBD1 matches 12 bases. Per the germline V gene, CDR1 is SGHDT and CDR2 is YYEEEE. V was clipped by 0 bases and J by 10 bases; unmatched bases: 5. The CDR3 extends over 15 amino acids. Here the CDR3 reads CASSLVGTGGREQFF. CDR3 nucleotide sequence: TGTGCCAGCAGCTTGGTCGGGACAGGGGGCAGAGAGCAGTTCTTC.

In regard to this clone: A much larger clonotype is one base distant, so this may be a read error. Distinct nucleotide sequences in the sample also encode this CDR3. CDR3 in DNA: TGTGCCAGCAGCGTAGGGCACACTGAAGCTTTCTTT. This sequence encodes CASSVGHTEAFF. V and J are TRBV9 and TRBJ1-1; no firm D call. Germline CDR1 is SGDLS and CDR2 is YYNGEE. Trimming removed 0 bases from V and 3 bases from J, with 3 bases in between. CDR3 length: 12 residues. Using reference TRBV9 and TRBJ1-1 for the parts outside the CDR3, the full variable domain is DSGVTQTPKHLITATGQRVTLRCSPRSGDLSVYWYQQSLDQGLQFLIQYYNGEERAKGNILERFSAQQFPDLHSELNLSSLELGDSALYFCASSVGHTEAFFGQGTRLTVV.

This chain links TRBV9 with TRBJ1-2; D uncertain. The V end lost 0 bases, the J end lost 8 bases, and 14 bases lay between the germline ends. Germline V lookup: CDR1 SGDLS, CDR2 YYNGEE. The CDR3 has 14 amino acids. CDR3 nucleotides: TGTGCCAGCAGCGTAGATGGTCGGTTTCCGGGCTACACCTTC. Translation gives CASSVDGRFPGYTF.

Points on this clone: This CDR3 is also generated by other DNA sequences in the sample. The V gene is TRBV7-8, the J gene TRBJ2-5; unclear D gene. The CDR3 has 12 amino acids. Trimming took 1 base from V and 5 from J, leaving 5 bases between them. The V gene's germline CDR1 is SGHVS and CDR2 FQNEAQ. CDR3 in amino acids: CASSLVGETQYF. The CDR3, as DNA: TGTGCCAGCAGCTTAGTGGGGGAGACCCAGTACTTC.

The chain joins TRBV2 to TRBJ2-1; 9 bases fit TRBD2. The J segment lost 7 bases and the V segment lost 3 bases, leaving 4 bases of the junction unmatched. Looked up from germline, CDR1 is SNHLY and CDR2 is FYNNEI. The CDR3 is made up of 14 amino acids. CDR3 in amino acids: CASSDWREGNEQFF. The DNA of the CDR3 is TGTGCCAGCAGTGATTGGCGGGAGGGGAATGAGCAGTTCTTC.

This chain connects TRBV9 to TRBJ2-7; unclear D gene. Germline CDR1 reads SGDLS; CDR2 reads YYNGEE. There are 14 residues in the CDR3. Trimming cost V 4 bases and J 2 bases, with 13 bases left between them. The CDR3 nucleotides read TGTGCCAGCAGCCCTCGGCCGGCAACCTACGAGCAGTACTTC. Its protein is CASSPRPATYEQYF.

The chain uses TRBV4-1 and TRBJ1-2; 12 bases are a match to TRBD1. This CDR3 contains 20 residues. Trimming at V came to 0 bases and at J to 1 base, leaving 12 bases not matched to a gene. Germline loops: CDR1 MGHRA, CDR2 YSYEKL. In DNA, the CDR3 is TGCGCCAGCAGCCAAGAAAAAGGCGGGACAGGGGGCTATGGTAACTATGGCTACACCTTC. Residues: CASSQEKGGTGGYGNYGYTF.

This clone was recorded only once. This sequence joins TRBV7-2 and TRBJ2-7; 9 bases line up with TRBD2. The CDR3 is 16 amino acids. The germline CDR1 and CDR2 sequences are SGHTA and FQGNSA. Trimming took 2 bases from V and 3 from J; bases not matched to a gene: 8. CDR3 loop: CASSLSGGRAFYEQYF. DNA of the CDR3: TGTGCCAGCAGCTTATCTGGCGGGAGGGCCTTCTACGAGCAGTACTTC.

V gene TRBV27 combines with J gene TRBJ2-3; no reliable D call. The germline gives CDR1 MNHEY, CDR2 SMNVEV (reference sequence). CDR3 length equals 14 residues. Trimming pared 1 base from V and 3 bases from J, leaving 8 bases between. The CDR3 reads CASSLLRPTDTQYF. As DNA, the CDR3 is TGTGCCAGCAGTTTATTAAGACCAACAGATACGCAGTATTTT.

This chain joins TRBV10-2 and TRBJ2-7; D might be TRBD1 (5 bases). V lost 4 bases to trimming and J lost 11 bases, with 12 bases between them. Germline CDR1 WSHSY, CDR2 SAAADI. The CDR3 sequence is 11 residues long. The chain's CDR3 is CASSGRQSKYF. Here the CDR3 DNA reads TGCGCCAGCAGTGGGAGACAGTCAAAGTACTTC.

This rearrangement joins TRBV27 to TRBJ2-7; 7 nucleotides line up with TRBD1. Germline CDR1 is MNHEY and CDR2 is SMNVEV (reference sequence). Trimming removed 6 bases from V and 0 bases from J; junction bases left unmatched: 11. The CDR3 has 16 residues. The CDR3 coding sequence is TGTGCCAGCAGCCCCAGTCAGGGACAGTCCTCCTACGAGCAGTACTTC. It translates to CASSPSQGQSSYEQYF.

This clone was picked up one time. The chain couples TRBV4-1 to TRBJ2-7; TRBD1 might be the D (6 bases). Trimming removed 4 bases at V and 1 base at J, with 11 bases between. There are 14 residues in the CDR3. Per the germline V gene, CDR1 is MGHRA and CDR2 is YSYEKL. CDR3 nucleotide sequence: TGCGCCAGCAGCCCCCTGGGACAATCCTACGAGCAGTACTTC. Translation gives CASSPLGQSYEQYF.

The rearrangement links TRBV5-5 to TRBJ2-7; D may be TRBD1 or TRBD2 (6 bases each). The CDR3 contains 15 residues. The germline gives CDR1 SGHKS, CDR2 YYEKEE (reference sequence). V lost 0 bases, J lost 6 bases, and 16 bases lay in between. The CDR3 nucleotides are TGTGCCAGCAGCTTGGATGAGGGGGGAGCAGGCGAGCAGTACTTC. Its protein is CASSLDEGGAGEQYF. Filled out from reference TRBV5-5 and TRBJ2-7, the complete variable domain reads DAGVTQSPTHLIKTRGQQVTLRCSPISGHKSVSWYQQVLGQGPQFIFQYYEKEERGRGNFPDRFSARQFPNYSSELNVNALLLGDSALYLCASSLDEGGAGEQYFGPGTRLTVT.

The chain uses TRBV2 and TRBJ2-4, with 9 bases matching TRBD1. This CDR3 is built from 17 residues. The V and J ends lost 6 bases and 1 base, in that order; junction bases with no gene match: 10. Germline-derived CDR1 and CDR2 are SNHLY and FYNNEI. DNA of the CDR3: TGTGCCAGCAGCGCAACAGGGGGCCGATGGGCCAAAAACATTCAGTACTTC. Amino acids: CASSATGGRWAKNIQYF.

The chain uses TRBV12-2 and TRBJ2-1; TRBD2 is the table's D call and was not checked against the DNA. TRBV12-2 constitutes a pseudogene. CDR3 length equals 18 residues. Written as DNA, the CDR3 is TGTGCAAGTCGCTTAGCGAGTTTGGCGGGAGGGCTTATGAATGAGCAGTTCTTC. This encodes CASRLASLAGGLMNEQFF.

Points on this clone: Distinct nucleotide sequences in the sample also encode this CDR3. The chain recombines TRBV7-8 with TRBJ2-2; no clear D. Trimming shortened V by 2 bases and J by 1 base, and 5 bases separated the two germline ends. This CDR3 has 14 residues. From germline, CDR1 is SGHVS and CDR2 FQNEAQ. The CDR3 sequence: CASSLTLNTGELFF. Written as DNA, the CDR3 is TGTGCCAGCAGCTTAACCCTGAACACCGGGGAGCTGTTTTTT.

The V and J genes are TRBV6-1 and TRBJ2-7; D gene unclear. V was shortened by 1 base and J by 3 bases, with 10 bases between the two germline ends. CDR1 and CDR2 (germline): MNHNS, SASEGT. The CDR3 is made up of 14 amino acids. For the CDR3, the DNA is TGTGCCAGCAGTGAAGGGCTTATTGGCTACGAGCAGTACTTC. Its translation is CASSEGLIGYEQYF.

Remarks on this clone: Other DNA sequences from this sample encode an identical CDR3 as well. The chain employs TRBV7-9 and TRBJ1-1, with 7 bases identical to TRBD1. The V segment lost 5 bases and the J segment 1 base; nucleotides outside the gene matches: 7. This CDR3 has 15 residues. Germline lookup yields CDR1 SEHNR and CDR2 FQNEAQ (reference sequence). CDR3 protein: CASSLPTGRNTEAFF. CDR3 nucleotides: TGTGCCAGCAGCCTCCCGACAGGGAGGAACACTGAAGCTTTCTTT. Supplemented by reference TRBV7-9 and TRBJ1-1, the full variable domain reads DTGVSQNPRHKITKRGQNVTFRCDPISEHNRLYWYRQTLGQGPEFLTYFQNEAQLEKSRLLSDRFSAERPKGSFSTLEIQRTEQGDSAMYLCASSLPTGRNTEAFFGQGTRLTVV.

The V and J genes are TRBV2 and TRBJ1-2, with D perhaps matching TRBD1 (5 bases). This CDR3 is built from 13 residues. Between the trimmed V and J ends, which lost 10 bases and 8 bases, there was a span of 20 bases. Germline V gene lookup returns CDR1 SNHLY and CDR2 FYNNEI. The CDR3, as DNA: TGTGCCACCCTGGATGGCAGGGTGGACGGCTACACCTTC. Protein product: CATLDGRVDGYTF.

The chain joins TRBV15 to TRBJ2-1; D call uncertain. This CDR3 comprises 12 residues. Trimming pared 2 bases from V and 3 bases from J, leaving 2 bases between. Germline V gene data show CDR1 as LNHNV and CDR2 as YYDKDF (reference sequence). CDR3 sequence (DNA): TGTGCCACCAGCAGACGCTACAATGAGCAGTTCTTC. This codes for CATSRRYNEQFF.

This rearrangement joins TRBV7-9 to TRBJ2-7; 9 nucleotides agree with TRBD1. Germline CDR1 is SEHNR and CDR2 is FQNEAQ (reference sequence). This CDR3 is 14 amino acids long. V lost 3 bases, J lost 3 bases, and 3 bases stayed unmatched. CDR3 in DNA: TGTGCCAGCAGCTTGACAGGGGGGAACTACGAGCAGTACTTC. Translating gives CASSLTGGNYEQYF.

In the case of this clone: Distinct nucleotide sequences in the sample also encode this CDR3. The V call is TRBV7-2, the J call TRBJ2-7, with TRBD1 matching over 7 bases. The ends lost 4 bases at V and 0 bases at J; junction bases unmatched: 3. The CDR3 contains 14 residues. CDR1 SGHTA and CDR2 FQGNSA come from the germline V gene. CDR3 sequence: CASSSTGSSYEQYF. In DNA, the CDR3 is TGTGCCAGCAGCTCGACAGGGAGCTCCTACGAGCAGTACTTC.